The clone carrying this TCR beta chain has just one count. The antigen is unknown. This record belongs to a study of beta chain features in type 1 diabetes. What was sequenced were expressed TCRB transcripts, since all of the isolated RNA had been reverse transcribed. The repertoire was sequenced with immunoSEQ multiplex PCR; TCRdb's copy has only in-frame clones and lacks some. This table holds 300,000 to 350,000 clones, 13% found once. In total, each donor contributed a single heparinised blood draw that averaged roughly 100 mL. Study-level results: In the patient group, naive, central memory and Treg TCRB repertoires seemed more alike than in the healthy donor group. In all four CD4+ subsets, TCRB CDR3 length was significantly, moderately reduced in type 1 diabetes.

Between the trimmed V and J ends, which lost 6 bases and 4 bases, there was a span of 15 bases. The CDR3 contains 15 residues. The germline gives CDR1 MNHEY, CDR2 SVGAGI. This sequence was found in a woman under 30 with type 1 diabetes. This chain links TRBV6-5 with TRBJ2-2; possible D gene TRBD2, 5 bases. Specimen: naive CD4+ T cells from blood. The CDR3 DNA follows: TGTGCCAGCAGCCTAACCGAGAGGGCCACCGGGGAGCTGTTTTTT. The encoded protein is CASSLTERATGELFF.